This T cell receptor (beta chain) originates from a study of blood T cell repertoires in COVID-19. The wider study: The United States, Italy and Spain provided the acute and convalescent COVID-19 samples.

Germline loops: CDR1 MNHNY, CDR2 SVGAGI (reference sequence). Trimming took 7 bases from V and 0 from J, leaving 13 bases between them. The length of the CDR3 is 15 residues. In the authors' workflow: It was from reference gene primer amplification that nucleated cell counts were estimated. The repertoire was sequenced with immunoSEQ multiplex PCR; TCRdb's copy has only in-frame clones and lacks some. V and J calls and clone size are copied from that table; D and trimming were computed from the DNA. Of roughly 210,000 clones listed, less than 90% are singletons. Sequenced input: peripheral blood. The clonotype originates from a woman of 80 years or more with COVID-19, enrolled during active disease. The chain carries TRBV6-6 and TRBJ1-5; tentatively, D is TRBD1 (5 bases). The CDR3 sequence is CASNWGEDSNQPQHF. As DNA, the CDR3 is TGTGCCAGCAACTGGGGGGAAGATAGCAATCAGCCCCAGCATTTT.